A single T cell receptor beta chain is shown here with its context. No antigen is known for it. The entry originates in a study of regulatory T cells in long-lasting Graves disease. Whole-study findings and limits: For persistent Graves' patients, TCR diversity was lower than for newly diagnosed ones. When disease was persistent, TRBV28, TRBJ1-2 and TRBJ2-5 were the favored segments.

Assembly of TCR beta libraries relied on iRepertoire HTBI primers together with Arm-PCR of CDR3 regions. Using its own MiXCR run on the multiplex PCR reads, TCRdb lists one record per CDR3 protein. The data show hundreds of thousands of distinct CDR3 sequences, 15% to 20% seen once. The CDR3 loop spans 17 amino acids. Between the trimmed V and J ends, which lost 0 bases and 4 bases, there was a span of 19 bases. The V gene's germline CDR1 is SGDLS and CDR2 YYNGEE. Described time point: newly diagnosed GD, antithyroid drugs for less than 3 months. After RNA was extracted from PBMCs, the TCR library was made from it. In this cohort, patients came from an endocrinology department located in Xi'an, China. A further study also used this sample, focusing on T cells in Graves' hyperthyroidism and ophthalmopathy. Per that study: When the TCR CDR3 underwent first-round RT-PCR, the HTBI primer set was used.

The sequencing here drew on peripheral blood mononuclear cells (PBMCs), taken at new diagnosis, from a patient treated with antithyroid drugs. The genes are TRBV9 and TRBJ1-1; D perhaps matches TRBD1 (6 bases). This clonotype was sampled from a middle-aged woman with Graves disease. In DNA, the CDR3 is TGTGCCAGCAGCGTAGGGCGGGACACCTATATGGCCACTGAAGCTTTCTTT. It translates to CASSVGRDTYMATEAFF.